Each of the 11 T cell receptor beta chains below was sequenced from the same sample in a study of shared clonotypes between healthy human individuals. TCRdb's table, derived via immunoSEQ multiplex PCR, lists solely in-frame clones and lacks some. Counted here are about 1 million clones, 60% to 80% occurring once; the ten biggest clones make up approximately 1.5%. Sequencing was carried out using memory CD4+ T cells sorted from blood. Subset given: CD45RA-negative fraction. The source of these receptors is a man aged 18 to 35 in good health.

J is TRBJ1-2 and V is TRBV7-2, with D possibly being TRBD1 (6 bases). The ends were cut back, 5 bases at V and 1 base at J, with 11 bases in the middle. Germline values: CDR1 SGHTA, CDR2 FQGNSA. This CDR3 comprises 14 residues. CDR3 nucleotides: TGTGCCAGCAGCCGAGGGGGTGGTAACTATGGCTACACCTTC. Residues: CASSRGGGNYGYTF.

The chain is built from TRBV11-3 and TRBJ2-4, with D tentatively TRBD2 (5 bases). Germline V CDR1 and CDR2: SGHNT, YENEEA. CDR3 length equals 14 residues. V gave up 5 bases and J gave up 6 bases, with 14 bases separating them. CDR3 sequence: CASSPGGERNIQYF. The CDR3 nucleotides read TGTGCCAGCAGCCCCGGTGGGGAGAGAAACATTCAGTACTTC.

Here the CDR3 reads CASSPGHSQLYEQYF. The CDR3 DNA sequence: TGTGCCAGCAGCCCAGGGCATAGCCAACTCTACGAGCAGTACTTC. The V call is TRBV7-6, the J call TRBJ2-7; D may be TRBD1 (5 bases). Germline V gene lookup returns CDR1 SGHVS and CDR2 FNYEAQ. The ends were cut back, 5 bases at V and 3 bases at J, with 17 bases in the middle. The CDR3 covers 15 residues.

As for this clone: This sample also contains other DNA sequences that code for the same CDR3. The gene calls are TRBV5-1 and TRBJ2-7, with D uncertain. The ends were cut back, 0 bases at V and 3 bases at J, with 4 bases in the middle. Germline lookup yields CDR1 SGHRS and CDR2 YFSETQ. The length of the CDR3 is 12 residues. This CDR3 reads CASSLDRYEQYF. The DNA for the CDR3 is TGCGCCAGCAGCTTGGACCGCTACGAGCAGTACTTC. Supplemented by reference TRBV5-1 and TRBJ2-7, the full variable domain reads KAGVTQTPRYLIKTRGQQVTLSCSPISGHRSVSWYQQTPGQGLQFLFEYFSETQRNKGNFPGRFSGRQFSNSRSEMNVSTLELGDSALYLCASSLDRYEQYFGPGTRLTVT.

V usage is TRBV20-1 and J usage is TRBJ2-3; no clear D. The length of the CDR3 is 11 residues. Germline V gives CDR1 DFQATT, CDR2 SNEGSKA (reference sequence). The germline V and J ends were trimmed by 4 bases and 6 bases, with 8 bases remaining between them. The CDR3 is CSATATDTQYF. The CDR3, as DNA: TGCAGTGCTACGGCCACGGATACGCAGTATTTT.

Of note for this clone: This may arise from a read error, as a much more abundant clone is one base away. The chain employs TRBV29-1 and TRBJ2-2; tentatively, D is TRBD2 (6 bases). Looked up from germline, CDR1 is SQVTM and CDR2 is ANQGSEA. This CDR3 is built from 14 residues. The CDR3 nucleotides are TGCAGCGTAATAAGGGACTCGAACATCGGGGAGCTGTTTTTT. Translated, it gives CSVIRDSNIGELFF.

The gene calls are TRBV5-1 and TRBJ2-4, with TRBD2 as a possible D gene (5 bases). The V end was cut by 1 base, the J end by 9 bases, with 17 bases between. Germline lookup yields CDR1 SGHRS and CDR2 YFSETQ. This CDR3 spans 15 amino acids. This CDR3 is CASSLNGGLTGIQYF. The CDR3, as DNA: TGCGCCAGCAGCTTGAATGGAGGCCTGACGGGCATTCAGTACTTC.

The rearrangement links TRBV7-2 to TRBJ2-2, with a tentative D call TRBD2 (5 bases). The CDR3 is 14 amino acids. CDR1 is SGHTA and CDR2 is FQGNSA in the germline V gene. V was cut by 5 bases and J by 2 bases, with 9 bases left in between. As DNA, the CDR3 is TGTGCCAGCAGCGGACGGGAAAACACCGGGGAGCTGTTTTTT. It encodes CASSGRENTGELFF.

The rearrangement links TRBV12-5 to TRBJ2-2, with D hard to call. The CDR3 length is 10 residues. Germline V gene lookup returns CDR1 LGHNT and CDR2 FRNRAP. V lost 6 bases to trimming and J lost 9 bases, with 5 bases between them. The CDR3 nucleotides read TGTGCTAGTGGGTTGAGGGAGCTGTTTTTT. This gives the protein CASGLRELFF.

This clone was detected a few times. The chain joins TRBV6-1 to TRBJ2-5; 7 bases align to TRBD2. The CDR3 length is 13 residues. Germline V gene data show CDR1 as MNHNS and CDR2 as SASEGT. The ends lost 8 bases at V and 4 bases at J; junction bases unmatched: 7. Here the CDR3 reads CASLGRAGETQYF. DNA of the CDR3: TGTGCCAGCCTTGGGAGGGCCGGAGAGACCCAGTACTTC.

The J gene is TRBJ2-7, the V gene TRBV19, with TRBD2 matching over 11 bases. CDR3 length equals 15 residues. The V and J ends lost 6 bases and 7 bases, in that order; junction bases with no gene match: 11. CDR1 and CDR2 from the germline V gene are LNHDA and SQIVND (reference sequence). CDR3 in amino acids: CASSQSTSGSYEQYF. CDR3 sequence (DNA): TGTGCCAGTAGCCAAAGCACTAGCGGGAGTTATGAGCAGTACTTC.